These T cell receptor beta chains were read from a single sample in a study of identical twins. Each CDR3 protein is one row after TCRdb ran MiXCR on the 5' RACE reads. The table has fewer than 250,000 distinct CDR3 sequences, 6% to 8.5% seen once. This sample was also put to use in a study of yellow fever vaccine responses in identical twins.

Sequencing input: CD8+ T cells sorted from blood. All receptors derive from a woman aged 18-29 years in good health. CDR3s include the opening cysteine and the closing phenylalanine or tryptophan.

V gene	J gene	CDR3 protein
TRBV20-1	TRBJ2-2	CSARLGQGFRSGELFF
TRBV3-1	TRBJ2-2	CASSPDGAFDTGELFF
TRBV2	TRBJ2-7	CASSVGTGWPYEQYF
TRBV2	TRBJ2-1	CATLPGLADEEEFF
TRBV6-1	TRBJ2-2	CASSPGFTGELFF
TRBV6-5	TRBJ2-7	CASSYSTGAYEQYF
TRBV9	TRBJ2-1	CASSIGTAYNEQFF
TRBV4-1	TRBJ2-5	CASSQEAGGQETQYF
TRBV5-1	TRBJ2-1	CASSLVGLAGIDNEQFF
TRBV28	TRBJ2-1	CASSQGQGVSDEQFF
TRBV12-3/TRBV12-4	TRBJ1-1	CASSTPAGSTEAFF
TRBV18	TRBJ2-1	CASSPRPSGGTRDEQFF
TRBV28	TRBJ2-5	CASSSLEQQGTQYF
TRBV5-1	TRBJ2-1	CASSLGGGPHNEQFF
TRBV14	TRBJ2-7	CASSQSSGMTYEQYF
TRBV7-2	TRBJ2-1	CASSPPGARNEQFF
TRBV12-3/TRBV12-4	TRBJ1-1	CASSLTGHTEAFF
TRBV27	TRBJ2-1	CASSLTGDEQFF
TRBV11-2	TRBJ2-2	CAHIRENTGELFF
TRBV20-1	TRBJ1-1	CSARDDRWNTEAFF